Listed below are T cell receptor beta chains from one sample, sequenced in a study of CD8 T cells in Susac syndrome. TCRdb fed the immunoSEQ multiplex PCR reads into MiXCR, producing one record per CDR3 protein. The sample has fewer than 85,000 distinct CDR3 sequences, roughly 94% seen once. The specimen was CD8+ T cells from PBMCs. Receptors were obtained from a human donor with Susac syndrome. Each CDR3 is given with its conserved first and last residue. The order of the fields is V gene, clone size, J gene, D gene, CDR3 DNA, CDR3 protein. A D gene is named only where the DNA matches it firmly. Clone size, where shown, is once, few, many, or a class for clones that have expanded.

TRBV30,NA,TRBJ1-2,NA,TGTGCCTGGACCCCGGGATCTCCTGGCTACACCTTC,CAWTPGSPGYTF
TRBV14,NA,TRBJ2-2,NA,TGTGCCAGCAGCACGGACACCGGGGAGCTGTTTTTT,CASSTDTGELFF
TRBV5-6,NA,TRBJ2-1,TRBD2,TGTGCCAGCAGCATCTCTAGCGGGCCCTACAATGAGCAGTTCTTC,CASSISSGPYNEQFF
TRBV29-1,NA,TRBJ1-2,NA,TGCAGCGTTGACAGGGGTAACGGCTACACCTTC,CSVDRGNGYTF
TRBV20-1,NA,TRBJ2-1,NA,TGCAGTGCTAGAGATCTGGCTAGAGGGAACAATGAGCAGTTCTTC,CSARDLARGNNEQFF
TRBV5-6,once,TRBJ2-1,TRBD1,TGTGCCAGCAGCTTGGGGGGACAGGGATACAATGAGCAGTTCTTC,CASSLGGQGYNEQFF
TRBV13,NA,TRBJ2-3,NA,TGTGCCAGCAGCTCCAGGACCGACACAGATACGCAGTATTTT,CASSSRTDTDTQYF
TRBV4-1,NA,TRBJ2-1,NA,TGCGCCAGCAGACTATCCAGGGGAGACAATGAGCAGTTCTTC,CASRLSRGDNEQFF
TRBV7-3,NA,TRBJ2-7,NA,TGTGCCAGCAGCCTGTGCCGGGACTTCCCTTCTTACGAGCAGTACTTC,CASSLCRDFPSYEQYF
TRBV3-1,NA,TRBJ2-3,TRBD2,TGTGCCAGCAGCAGGACTAGCGGAGGCTACACAGATACGCAGTATTTT,CASSRTSGGYTDTQYF
TRBV2,NA,TRBJ2-7,TRBD2,TGTGCCAGTATGGATAGGGCGGGAGACTACGAGCAGTACTTC,CASMDRAGDYEQYF
TRBV5-6,NA,TRBJ2-1,TRBD1,TGTGCCAGCAGCTTGGGACAGGGTATGGTCGGGCAGTTCTTC,CASSLGQGMVGQFF
TRBV12-3/TRBV12-4,NA,TRBJ2-5,TRBD2,TGTGCCAGCAGCCCCGGGGGTAGCGGGAGTAGGGAGACCCAGTACTTC,CASSPGGSGSRETQYF
TRBV25-1,NA,TRBJ2-3,NA,TGTGCCACCGCGCAGTACACAGATACGCAGTATTTT,CATAQYTDTQYF
TRBV7-8,NA,TRBJ2-3,NA,TGTGCCAGCAGCTTACCCGGAACAGATACGCAGTATTTT,CASSLPGTDTQYF
TRBV20-1,NA,TRBJ2-1,NA,TGCAGTGCTAGTAGGGTTCTCGGTCGATTCGACAATGAGCAGTTCTTC,CSASRVLGRFDNEQFF
TRBV7-9,NA,TRBJ2-7,NA,TGTGCCAGCAGCTTAAGTGGCCAGGGATTTTTAGCCTACGAGCAGTACTTC,CASSLSGQGFLAYEQYF
TRBV12-3/TRBV12-4,NA,TRBJ2-7,NA,TGTGCCAGCAGTTTTTCGCCCCCAGACGAGCAGTACTTC,CASSFSPPDEQYF
TRBV29-1,NA,TRBJ2-5,NA,TGCAGCGTTGACGGACGTGGGACGCAAGAGACCCAGTACTTC,CSVDGRGTQETQYF
TRBV3-1,NA,TRBJ2-1,NA,TGTGCCAGCAGCCAGGAGCGCGATTACAATGAGCAGTTCTTC,CASSQERDYNEQFF
TRBV29-1,NA,TRBJ2-1,TRBD2,TGCAGCGTTGAAGACATGACTAGCGGGTACTACAATGAGCAGTTCTTC,CSVEDMTSGYYNEQFF
TRBV14,NA,TRBJ2-2,NA,TGTGCCAGCAGCCTCTTGAGCGGCACCGGGGAGCTGTTTTTT,CASSLLSGTGELFF
TRBV6-5,NA,TRBJ2-1,NA,TGTGCCAGCGCTTGGACGGTGTACAATGAGCAGTTCTTC,CASAWTVYNEQFF
TRBV4-3,NA,TRBJ2-5,NA,TGCGCCAGCAGCCAAGACGGCGAAGAGACCCAGTACTTC,CASSQDGEETQYF
TRBV20-1,NA,TRBJ1-1,NA,TGCAGTGCTCCCTCGGACAGCTTAAACACTGAAGCTTTCTTT,CSAPSDSLNTEAFF
TRBV7-9,NA,TRBJ2-1,TRBD2,TGTGCCAGCAGCTTAGAGCTGGGACTAGCAGTCCATGAGCAGTTCTTC,CASSLELGLAVHEQFF
TRBV29-1,NA,TRBJ1-1,TRBD1,TGCAGCGTGCGGACAGGGGAATACACTGAAGCTTTCTTT,CSVRTGEYTEAFF
TRBV20-1,NA,TRBJ2-1,TRBD1,TGCAGTGCTAAGGGCCAGGACAGGAGCTCCGTCTATGAGCAGTTCTTC,CSAKGQDRSSVYEQFF
TRBV4-3,NA,TRBJ2-6,NA,TGCGCCAGCAGCCCGGAACCGTCATCTGGGGCCAACGTCCTGACTTTC,CASSPEPSSGANVLTF
TRBV5-1,NA,TRBJ2-7,NA,TGCGCCAGCAGCGACACCGACCCCTACGAGCAGTACTTC,CASSDTDPYEQYF
TRBV20-1,NA,TRBJ2-4,TRBD1,TGCAGTGCTAGGACAGGGGCAAACATTCAGTACTTC,CSARTGANIQYF
TRBV2,NA,TRBJ1-1,TRBD1,TGTGCCAGCAGGGCGGACAGGGGGCTTGGGGATGAAGCTTTCTTT,CASRADRGLGDEAFF
TRBV6-2/TRBV6-3,NA,TRBJ2-1,NA,TGTGCCAGCAGCCTTTACGGACCGAGCTCCTACAATGAGCAGTTCTTC,CASSLYGPSSYNEQFF
TRBV3-1,NA,TRBJ1-4,TRBD1,TGTGCCAGCAGCCAGTCCGGGACAGGGGATGAAAAACTGTTTTTT,CASSQSGTGDEKLFF
TRBV7-9,NA,TRBJ1-5,NA,TGTGCCAGCAGCTTCCCAGGGGAAGGGCAGCCCCAGCATTTT,CASSFPGEGQPQHF
TRBV2,NA,TRBJ2-2,TRBD1,TGTGCCAGCAGTGACTCTCAGGACAGGGTCCTCACCGGGGAGCTGTTTTTT,CASSDSQDRVLTGELFF
TRBV9,NA,TRBJ2-7,TRBD2,TGTGCCAGCAGCGTAGGACGGGAGGGATACGAGCAGTACTTC,CASSVGREGYEQYF
TRBV7-2,NA,TRBJ2-1,TRBD2,TGTGCCAGCAGCTTGCCTTTAGCGGGGGGTAATGAGCAGTTCTTC,CASSLPLAGGNEQFF
TRBV24-1,NA,TRBJ2-1,NA,TGTGCCACCAGTGATCTATCTTATGGGGACAATGAGCAGTTCTTC,CATSDLSYGDNEQFF
TRBV11-2,NA,TRBJ2-7,NA,TGTGCCAGCAGCTTAAAGTTCAGGGACGAGCAGTACTTC,CASSLKFRDEQYF
TRBV19,NA,TRBJ1-5,NA,TGTGCCAGTAGTAAGTTCCAGTCTAGCAATCAGCCCCAGCATTTT,CASSKFQSSNQPQHF
TRBV19,NA,TRBJ2-7,NA,TGTGCCAGTAGTATAGGCGCCGCCTACGAGCAGTACTTC,CASSIGAAYEQYF
TRBV20-1,NA,TRBJ2-2,TRBD1,TGCAGTGCTAGAGATCTCAGACAGGGTGATACCGGGGAGCTGTTTTTT,CSARDLRQGDTGELFF
TRBV20-1,NA,TRBJ2-7,NA,TGCAGTGCTAGAGATCTGGGAAGTGGCGAGCAGTACTTC,CSARDLGSGEQYF
TRBV27,NA,TRBJ2-7,NA,TGTGCCAGCAGCCCGACAGGCCCCTACGAGCAGTACTTC,CASSPTGPYEQYF
TRBV10-3,once,TRBJ2-3,TRBD1,TGTGCCATCAGTGAGTCGAGGGGACAGGGAGATACGCAGTATTTT,CAISESRGQGDTQYF
TRBV13,NA,TRBJ1-4,NA,TGTGCCAGCAGTTCCTACACAACTAATGAAAAACTGTTTTTT,CASSSYTTNEKLFF
TRBV30,few,TRBJ1-2,NA,TGTGCCTGGACCCTAATCGGAGCGAACTATGGCTACACCTTC,CAWTLIGANYGYTF
TRBV19,few,TRBJ2-7,NA,TGTGCCAGTAGTGCCGGACAGCCCTACGAGCAGTACTTC,CASSAGQPYEQYF